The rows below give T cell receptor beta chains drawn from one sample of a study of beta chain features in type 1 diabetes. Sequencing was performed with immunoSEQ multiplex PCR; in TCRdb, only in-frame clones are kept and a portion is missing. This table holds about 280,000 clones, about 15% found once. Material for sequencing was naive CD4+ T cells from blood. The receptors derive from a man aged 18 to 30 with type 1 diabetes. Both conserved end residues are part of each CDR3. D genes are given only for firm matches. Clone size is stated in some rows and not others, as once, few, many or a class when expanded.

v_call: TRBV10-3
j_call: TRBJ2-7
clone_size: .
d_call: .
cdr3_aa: CAVGTNYEQYF
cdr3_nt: TGTGCCGTGGGGACAAACTACGAGCAGTACTTC

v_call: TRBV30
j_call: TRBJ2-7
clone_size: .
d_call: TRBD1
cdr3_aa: CAWETGVEQYF
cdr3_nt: TGTGCCTGGGAAACAGGGGTCGAGCAGTACTTC

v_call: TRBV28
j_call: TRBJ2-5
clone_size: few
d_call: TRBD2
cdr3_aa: CASSFLLAGGMKETQYF
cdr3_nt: TGTGCCAGCAGTTTTCTACTAGCGGGAGGGATGAAAGAGACCCAGTACTTC

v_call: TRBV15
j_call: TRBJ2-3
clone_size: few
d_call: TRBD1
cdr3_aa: CATSKRTGGDTQYF
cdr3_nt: TGTGCCACCAGCAAGAGGACAGGGGGAGATACGCAGTATTTT

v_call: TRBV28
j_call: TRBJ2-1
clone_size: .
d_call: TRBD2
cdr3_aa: CASSARPGLAPRNEQFF
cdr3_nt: TGTGCCAGCAGTGCACGTCCGGGACTAGCTCCTCGCAATGAGCAGTTCTTC

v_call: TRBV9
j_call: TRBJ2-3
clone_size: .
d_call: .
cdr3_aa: CASSSPSGTDTQYF
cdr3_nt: TGTGCCAGCAGCTCCCCGTCGGGAACAGATACGCAGTATTTT

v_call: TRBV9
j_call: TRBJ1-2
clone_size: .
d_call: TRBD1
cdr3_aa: CASSGKAGTGSANYGYTF
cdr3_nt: TGTGCCAGCAGCGGTAAAGCCGGGACAGGGTCCGCTAACTATGGCTACACCTTC

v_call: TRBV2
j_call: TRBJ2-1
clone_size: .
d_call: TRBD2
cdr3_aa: CASSEAGREGHNEQFF
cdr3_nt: TGTGCCAGCAGTGAAGCGGGACGGGAGGGCCACAATGAGCAGTTCTTC

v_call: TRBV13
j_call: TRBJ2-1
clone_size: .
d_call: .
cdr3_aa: CASSPRPWEMREQFF
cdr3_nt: TGTGCCAGCAGCCCACGTCCGTGGGAGATGAGGGAGCAGTTCTTC

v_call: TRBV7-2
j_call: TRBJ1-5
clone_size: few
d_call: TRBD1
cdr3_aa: CASSGQGNQPQHF
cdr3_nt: TGTGCCAGCAGCGGACAGGGCAATCAGCCCCAGCATTTT

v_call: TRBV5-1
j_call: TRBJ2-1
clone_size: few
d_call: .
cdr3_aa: CASSLGESDNEQFF
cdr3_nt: TGCGCCAGCAGCTTGGGGGAGTCCGATAATGAGCAGTTCTTC

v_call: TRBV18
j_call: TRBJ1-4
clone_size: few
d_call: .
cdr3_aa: CASSPPEGGLTNEKLFF
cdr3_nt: TGTGCCAGCTCACCTCCCGAGGGGGGGCTGACTAATGAAAAACTGTTTTTT

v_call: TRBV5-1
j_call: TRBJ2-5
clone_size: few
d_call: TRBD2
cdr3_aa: CASSLELAGVETQYF
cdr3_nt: TGCGCCAGCAGCTTGGAACTAGCGGGAGTAGAGACCCAGTACTTC

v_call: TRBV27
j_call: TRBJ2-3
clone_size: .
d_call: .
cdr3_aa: CASSNTDTQYF
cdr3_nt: TGTGCCAGCTCTAACACAGATACGCAGTATTTT

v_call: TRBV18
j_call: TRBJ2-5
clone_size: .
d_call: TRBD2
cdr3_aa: CASSPGLAGEGETQYF
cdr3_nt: TGTGCCAGCTCACCGGGACTAGCGGGAGAGGGTGAGACCCAGTACTTC

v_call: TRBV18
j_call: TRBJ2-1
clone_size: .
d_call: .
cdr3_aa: CASSPQTTEQFF
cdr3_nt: TGTGCCAGCTCACCACAGACAACCGAGCAGTTCTTC

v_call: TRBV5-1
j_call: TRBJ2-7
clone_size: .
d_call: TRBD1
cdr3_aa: CASSLEQGGYEQYF
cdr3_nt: TGCGCCAGCAGCTTGGAACAGGGGGGCTACGAGCAGTACTTC

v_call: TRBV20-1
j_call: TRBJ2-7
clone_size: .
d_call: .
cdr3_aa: CSGGRTYEQYF
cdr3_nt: TGCAGTGGTGGCAGAACCTACGAGCAGTACTTC

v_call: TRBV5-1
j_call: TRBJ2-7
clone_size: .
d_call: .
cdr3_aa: CASSLGAESSYEQYF
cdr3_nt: TGCGCCAGCAGCTTGGGGGCAGAGAGCTCCTACGAGCAGTACTTC

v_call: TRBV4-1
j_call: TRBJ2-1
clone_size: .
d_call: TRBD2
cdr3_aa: CASSQPLRTSGEVLFF
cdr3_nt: TGCGCCAGCAGCCAACCTCTCCGGACTAGCGGGGAGGTTCTGTTCTTC

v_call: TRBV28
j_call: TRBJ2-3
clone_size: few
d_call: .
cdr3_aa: CASNLAGNTQYF
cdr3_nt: TGTGCCAGCAATCTAGCCGGAAATACGCAGTATTTT

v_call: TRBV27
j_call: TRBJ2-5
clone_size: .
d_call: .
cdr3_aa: CASGPGGRSKTQYF
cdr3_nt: TGTGCCAGCGGCCCCGGTGGCAGGTCAAAGACCCAGTACTTC

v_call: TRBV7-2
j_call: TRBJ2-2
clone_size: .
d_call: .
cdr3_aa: CASSPSGVNTGELFF
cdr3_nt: TGTGCCAGCAGCCCGAGCGGAGTGAACACCGGGGAGCTGTTTTTT

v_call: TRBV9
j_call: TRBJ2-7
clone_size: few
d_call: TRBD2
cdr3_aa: CASSVLAGARRQYF
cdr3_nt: TGTGCCAGCAGCGTACTAGCGGGGGCTCGGCGGCAGTACTTC

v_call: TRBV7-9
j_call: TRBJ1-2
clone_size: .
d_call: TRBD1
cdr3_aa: CASSLESRGGYTF
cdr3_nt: TGTGCCAGCAGCTTAGAGAGCAGGGGGGGCTACACCTTC

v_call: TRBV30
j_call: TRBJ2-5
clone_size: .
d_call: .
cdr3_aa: CAWRVTALQTQYF
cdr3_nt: TGTGCCTGGAGGGTTACTGCCTTGCAGACCCAGTACTTC